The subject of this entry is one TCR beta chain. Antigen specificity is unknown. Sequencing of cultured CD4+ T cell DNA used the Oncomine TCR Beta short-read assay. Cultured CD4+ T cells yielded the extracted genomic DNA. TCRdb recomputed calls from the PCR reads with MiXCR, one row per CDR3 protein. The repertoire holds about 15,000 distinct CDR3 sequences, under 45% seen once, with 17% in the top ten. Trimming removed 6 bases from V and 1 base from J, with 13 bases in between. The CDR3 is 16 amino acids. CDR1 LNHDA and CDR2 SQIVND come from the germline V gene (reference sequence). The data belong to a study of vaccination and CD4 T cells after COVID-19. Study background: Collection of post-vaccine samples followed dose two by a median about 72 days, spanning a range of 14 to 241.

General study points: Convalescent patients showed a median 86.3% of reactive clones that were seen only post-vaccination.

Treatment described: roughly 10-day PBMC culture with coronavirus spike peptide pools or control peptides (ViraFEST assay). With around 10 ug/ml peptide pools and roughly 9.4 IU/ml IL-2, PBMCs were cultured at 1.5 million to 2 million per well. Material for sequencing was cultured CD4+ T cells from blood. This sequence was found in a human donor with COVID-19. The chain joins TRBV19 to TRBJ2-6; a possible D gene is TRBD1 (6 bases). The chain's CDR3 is CASSLGQGSGANVLTF. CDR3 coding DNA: TGTGCCAGTAGCCTGGGGCAGGGGTCTGGGGCCAACGTCCTGACTTTC. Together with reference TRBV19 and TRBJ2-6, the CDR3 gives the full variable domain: DGGITQSPKYLFRKEGQNVTLSCEQNLNHDAMYWYRQDPGQGLRLIYYSQIVNDFQKGDIAEGYSVSREKKESFPLTVTSAQKNPTAFYLCASSLGQGSGANVLTFGAGSRLTVL.